This entry lists 12 T cell receptor beta chains sequenced from one sample in a study of blood T cell repertoires in COVID-19. Generated by immunoSEQ multiplex PCR, the TCRdb table keeps only in-frame clones and is missing some. Of about 86,000 clones in the sample, roughly 84% were seen once. Sequencing was performed on peripheral blood. The receptors come from a woman of 80 years or more with active or convalescent COVID-19.

As for this clone: A read error may produce the germline difference seen at one junction end. This chain connects TRBV7-7 to TRBJ2-5; a possible D gene is TRBD2 (6 bases). Per germline, CDR1 SSHAT and CDR2 FNYEAQ (reference sequence). This CDR3 has 16 amino acids. CDR3 sequence reads: CASSLGLAGGQETQYF. DNA for the CDR3: TGTGCTAGCAGCTTAGGTCTAGCCGGGGGCCAAGAGACCCAGTACTTC.

The chain has TRBV2 and TRBJ2-5; 9 bases agree with TRBD1. CDR3 length equals 13 residues. The ends lost 6 bases at V and 5 bases at J; junction bases unmatched: 4. Germline V gene sequence: CDR1 SNHLY, CDR2 FYNNEI. Here the CDR3 reads CASRPDRGETQYF. CDR3 DNA sequence: TGTGCCAGCAGACCTGACAGGGGGGAGACCCAGTACTTC.

The chain uses TRBV27 and TRBJ1-4; D is possibly TRBD1 (5 bases). Germline V gives CDR1 MNHEY, CDR2 SMNVEV (reference sequence). The V and J ends lost 7 bases and 4 bases respectively, with 13 bases between them. The CDR3 is 14 amino acids. CDR3 nucleotides: TGTGCCAGCAAAAAGCAGGGTCTTAATGAAAAACTGTTTTTT. Its translation is CASKKQGLNEKLFF.

This CDR3 is CASSSRQGNTGELFF. DNA of the CDR3: TGTGCCAGCAGTTCAAGACAGGGGAACACCGGGGAGCTGTTTTTT. The chain carries TRBV28 and TRBJ2-2; 7 bases match TRBD1. Germline V CDR1 and CDR2: MDHEN, SYDVKM. The length of the CDR3 is 15 residues. V gave up 4 bases and J gave up 1 base; unmatched junction bases: 3.

This sequence joins TRBV29-1 and TRBJ1-1, with D possibly being TRBD1 (5 bases). CDR1 is SQVTM, CDR2 ANQGSEA, per germline. The CDR3 extends over 14 amino acids. Deletions cut 7 bases from V and 4 bases from J, with 19 bases between. CDR3 amino acids: CSGEAAGVGTEAFF. The CDR3 bases are TGCAGCGGTGAGGCCGCGGGGGTGGGCACTGAAGCTTTCTTT.

The CDR3 DNA follows: TGTGCCAGCAGCCTAGACAGGGCTTCTGAAGCTTTCTTT. This codes for CASSLDRASEAFF. The genes are TRBV5-8 and TRBJ1-1, with 7 bases matching TRBD1. After removal of 4 bases from V and 6 bases from J, the junction contained 6 bases not matched to a gene. There are 13 residues in the CDR3. Germline V CDR1 and CDR2: SGHTS, YDEGEE.

In its sample, this clone was seen a few times. The rearrangement joins TRBV5-6 to TRBJ1-1, with 9 bases aligning to TRBD1. Germline CDR1 reads SGHDT; CDR2 reads YYEEEE. CDR3 length: 16 residues. Trimming took 6 bases from V and 0 from J; bases not matched to a gene: 9. As DNA, the CDR3 is TGTGCCAGCACCTGGACAGGGGCCCGGTTGAACACTGAAGCTTTCTTT. It yields the protein CASTWTGARLNTEAFF.

This clone was detected once. The chain has TRBV18 and TRBJ2-7; 8 bases align to TRBD2. V shed 1 base and J 5 bases; nucleotides not matched to a gene: 10. Germline CDR1 KGHSH, CDR2 LQKENI. The CDR3 consists of 16 residues. CDR3 region: CASSPLDRGRQNEQYF. CDR3 in DNA: TGTGCCAGCTCACCACTAGACCGCGGGAGGCAGAACGAGCAGTACTTC.

The chain carries TRBV10-3 and TRBJ2-3; D is possibly TRBD1 (6 bases). The CDR3 runs to 14 residues. Looked up from germline, CDR1 is ENHRY and CDR2 is SYGVKD. The V gene lost 8 bases and the J gene lost 6 bases, with 18 bases spanning the gap. In nucleotides, the CDR3 is TGTGCCATCGGGACGGGGAGCACAGGGGATACGCAGTATTTT. This translates into CAIGTGSTGDTQYF.

CDR3 region: CASSLVQGGNQPQHF. The CDR3 DNA sequence: TGTGCCAGCAGCTTAGTGCAGGGGGGCAATCAGCCCCAGCATTTT. V and J are TRBV7-2 and TRBJ1-5; TRBD1 matches 7 bases. Germline-derived CDR1 and CDR2 are SGHTA and FQGNSA. The CDR3 runs 15 residues. V dropped 1 base and J dropped 2; count of bases not matched to a gene: 2.

This chain connects TRBV3-1 (or the pseudogene TRBV3-2) to TRBJ1-2; D is possibly TRBD1 (5 bases). The CDR3 is made up of 13 amino acids. Germline CDR1 reads LGHDT; CDR2 reads YNNKEL (reference sequence). Trimming pared 7 bases from V and 5 bases from J, leaving 14 bases between. The CDR3 coding sequence is TGTGCCAGCACCACCGCGGGGGAATATGGCTACACCTTC. As protein: CASTTAGEYGYTF.

V and J are TRBV5-1 and TRBJ2-1; 7 bases align to TRBD2. Trimming took 5 bases from V and 2 from J; bases not matched to a gene: 16. Germline V gene data show CDR1 as SGHRS and CDR2 as YFSETQ. The CDR3 loop spans 18 amino acids. The CDR3 bases are TGCGCCAGCAGTGTTACCCATTCTGCGGGAGTGACCTACAATGAGCAGTTCTTC. It specifies CASSVTHSAGVTYNEQFF.